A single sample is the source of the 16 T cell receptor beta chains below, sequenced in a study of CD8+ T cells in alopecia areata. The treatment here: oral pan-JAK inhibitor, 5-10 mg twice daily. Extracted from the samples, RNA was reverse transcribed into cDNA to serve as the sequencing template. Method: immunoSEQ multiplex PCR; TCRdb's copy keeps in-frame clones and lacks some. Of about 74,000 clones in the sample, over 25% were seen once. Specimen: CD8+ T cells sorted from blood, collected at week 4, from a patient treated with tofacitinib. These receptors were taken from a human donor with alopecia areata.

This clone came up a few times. The CDR3: CASSPLAGGPNEQFF. The CDR3 DNA is TGTGCCAGCAGCCCTCTAGCGGGAGGGCCTAATGAGCAGTTCTTC. The chain employs TRBV2 and TRBJ2-1, with 12 bases identical to TRBD2. This CDR3 has 15 amino acids. CDR1 is SNHLY, CDR2 FYNNEI, per germline. The trim removed 6 bases at V and 7 bases at J, leaving 7 bases unmatched.

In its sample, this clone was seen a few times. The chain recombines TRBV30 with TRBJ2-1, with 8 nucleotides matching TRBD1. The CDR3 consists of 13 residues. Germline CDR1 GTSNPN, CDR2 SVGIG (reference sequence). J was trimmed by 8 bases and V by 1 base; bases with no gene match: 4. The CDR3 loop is CAWSGSGGDEQFF. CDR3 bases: TGTGCCTGGAGTGGATCAGGGGGCGATGAGCAGTTCTTC.

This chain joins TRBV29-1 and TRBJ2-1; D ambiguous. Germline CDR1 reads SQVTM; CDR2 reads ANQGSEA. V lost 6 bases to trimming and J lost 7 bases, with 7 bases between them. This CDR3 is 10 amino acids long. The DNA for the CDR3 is TGCAGCGTACAGAGGAATGAGCAGTTCTTC. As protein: CSVQRNEQFF.

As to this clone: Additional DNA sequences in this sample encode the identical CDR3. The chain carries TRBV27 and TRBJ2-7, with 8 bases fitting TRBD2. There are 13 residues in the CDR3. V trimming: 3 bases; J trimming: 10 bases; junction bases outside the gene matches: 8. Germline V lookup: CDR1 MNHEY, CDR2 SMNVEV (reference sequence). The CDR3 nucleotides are TGTGCCAGCAGTTTGCCGGGACTAGGTCTACAGTACTTC. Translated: CASSLPGLGLQYF.

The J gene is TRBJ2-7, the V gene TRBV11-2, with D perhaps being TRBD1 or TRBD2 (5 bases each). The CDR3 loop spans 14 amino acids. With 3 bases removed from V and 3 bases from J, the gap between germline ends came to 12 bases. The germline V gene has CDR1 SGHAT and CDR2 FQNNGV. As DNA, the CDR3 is TGTGCCAGCAGCTTGGGACGGACCCGCTACGAGCAGTACTTC. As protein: CASSLGRTRYEQYF.

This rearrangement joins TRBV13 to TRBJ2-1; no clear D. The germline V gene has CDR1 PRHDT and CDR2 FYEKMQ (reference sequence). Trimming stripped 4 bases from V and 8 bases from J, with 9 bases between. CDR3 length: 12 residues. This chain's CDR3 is CASSWYSDEQFF. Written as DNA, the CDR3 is TGTGCCAGCAGCTGGTACTCGGATGAGCAGTTCTTC.

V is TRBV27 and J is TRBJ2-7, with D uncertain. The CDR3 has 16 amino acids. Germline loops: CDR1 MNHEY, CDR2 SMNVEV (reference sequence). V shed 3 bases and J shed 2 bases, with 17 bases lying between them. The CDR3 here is CASSFEANRRPYEQYF. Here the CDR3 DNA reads TGTGCCAGCAGTTTCGAGGCAAACCGACGGCCCTACGAGCAGTACTTC.

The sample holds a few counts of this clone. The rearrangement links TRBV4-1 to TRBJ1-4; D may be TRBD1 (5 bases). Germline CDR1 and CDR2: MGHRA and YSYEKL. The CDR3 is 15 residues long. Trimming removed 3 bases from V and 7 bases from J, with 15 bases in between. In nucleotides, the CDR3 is TGCGCCAGCAGCCAGGGGACCCTGCAGGGTGAAAAACTGTTTTTT. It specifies CASSQGTLQGEKLFF.

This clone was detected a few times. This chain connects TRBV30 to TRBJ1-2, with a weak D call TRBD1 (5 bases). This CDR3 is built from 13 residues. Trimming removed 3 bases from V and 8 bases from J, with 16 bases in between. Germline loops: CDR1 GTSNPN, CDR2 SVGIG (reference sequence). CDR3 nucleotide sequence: TGTGCCTGGAGCGAGATTTGGGGGAAAGGCTACACCTTC. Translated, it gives CAWSEIWGKGYTF.

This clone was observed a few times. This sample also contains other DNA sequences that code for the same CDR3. CDR3 DNA: TGCAGCGTGACGGCCGGCTCCTACGAGCAGTACTTC. It is translated as CSVTAGSYEQYF. The chain is built from TRBV29-1 and TRBJ2-7; D gene ambiguous. Germline CDR1 is SQVTM and CDR2 is ANQGSEA. The CDR3 contains 12 residues. The V end was cut by 6 bases, the J end by 0 bases, with 9 bases between.

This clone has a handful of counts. The CDR3 spells CASSEVGLGSYEQYF. The CDR3 DNA is TGTGCCAGCAGTGAAGTGGGATTAGGTTCCTACGAGCAGTACTTC. The chain carries TRBV2 and TRBJ2-7; no reliable D call. The V end was cut by 1 base, the J end by 1 base, with 11 bases between. CDR1 and CDR2 from the germline V gene are SNHLY and FYNNEI. This CDR3 region has 15 residues.

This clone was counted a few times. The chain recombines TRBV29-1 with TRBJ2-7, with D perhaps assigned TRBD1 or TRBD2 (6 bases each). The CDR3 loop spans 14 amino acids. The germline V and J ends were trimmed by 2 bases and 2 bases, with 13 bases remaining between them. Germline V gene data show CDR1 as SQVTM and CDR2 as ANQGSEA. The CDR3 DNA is TGCAGCGTTGAATTAACCGGGGGCCCCTACGAGCAGTACTTC. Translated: CSVELTGGPYEQYF.

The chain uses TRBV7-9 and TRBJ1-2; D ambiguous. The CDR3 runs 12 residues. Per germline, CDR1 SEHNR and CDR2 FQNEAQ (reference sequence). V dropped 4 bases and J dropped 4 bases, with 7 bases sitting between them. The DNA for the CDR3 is TGTGCCAGCAGCTCCAGTAGCTATGGCTACACCTTC. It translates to CASSSSSYGYTF.

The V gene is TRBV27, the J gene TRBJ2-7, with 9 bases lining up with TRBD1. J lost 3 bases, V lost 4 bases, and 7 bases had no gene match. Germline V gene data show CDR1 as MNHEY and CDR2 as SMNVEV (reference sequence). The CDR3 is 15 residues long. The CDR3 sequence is CASSYPGQGLYEQYF. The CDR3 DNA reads TGTGCCAGCAGTTACCCGGGACAGGGCCTCTACGAGCAGTACTTC.

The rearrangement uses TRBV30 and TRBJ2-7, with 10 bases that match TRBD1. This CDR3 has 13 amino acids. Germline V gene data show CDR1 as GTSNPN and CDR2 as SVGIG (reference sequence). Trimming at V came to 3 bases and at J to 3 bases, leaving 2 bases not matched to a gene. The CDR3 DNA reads TGTGCCTGGAGAGGGACAGGGGACTACGAGCAGTACTTC. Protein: CAWRGTGDYEQYF. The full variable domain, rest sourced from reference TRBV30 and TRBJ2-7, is SQTIHQWPATLVQPVGSPLSLECTVEGTSNPNLYWYRQAAGRGLQLLFYSVGIGQISSEVPQNLSASRPQDRQFILSSKKLLLSDSGFYLCAWRGTGDYEQYFGPGTRLTVT.

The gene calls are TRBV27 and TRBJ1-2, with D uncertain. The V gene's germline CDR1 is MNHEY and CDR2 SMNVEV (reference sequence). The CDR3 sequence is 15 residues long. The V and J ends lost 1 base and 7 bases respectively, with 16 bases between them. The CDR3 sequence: CASSLFGRVQRGYTF. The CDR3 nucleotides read TGTGCCAGCAGTTTATTCGGGAGGGTGCAGCGTGGCTACACCTTC.